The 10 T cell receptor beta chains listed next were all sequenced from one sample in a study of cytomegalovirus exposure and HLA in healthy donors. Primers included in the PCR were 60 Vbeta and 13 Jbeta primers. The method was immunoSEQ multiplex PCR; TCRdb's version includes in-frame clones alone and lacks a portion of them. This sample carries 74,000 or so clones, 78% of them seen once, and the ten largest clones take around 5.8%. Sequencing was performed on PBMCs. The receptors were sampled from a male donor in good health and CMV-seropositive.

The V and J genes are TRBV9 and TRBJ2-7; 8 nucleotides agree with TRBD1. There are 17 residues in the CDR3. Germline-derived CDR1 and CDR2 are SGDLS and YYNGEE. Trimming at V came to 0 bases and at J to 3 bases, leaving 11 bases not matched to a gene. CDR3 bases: TGTGCCAGCAGCGTAGGTGCCACGGGGACAGGAAACTACGAGCAGTACTTC. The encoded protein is CASSVGATGTGNYEQYF.

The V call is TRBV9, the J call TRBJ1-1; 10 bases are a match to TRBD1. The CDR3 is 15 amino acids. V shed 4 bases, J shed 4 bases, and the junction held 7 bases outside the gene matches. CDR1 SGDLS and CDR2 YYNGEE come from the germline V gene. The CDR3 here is CASSRDRGSGTEAFF. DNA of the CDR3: TGTGCCAGCAGCAGGGACAGGGGATCGGGCACTGAAGCTTTCTTT.

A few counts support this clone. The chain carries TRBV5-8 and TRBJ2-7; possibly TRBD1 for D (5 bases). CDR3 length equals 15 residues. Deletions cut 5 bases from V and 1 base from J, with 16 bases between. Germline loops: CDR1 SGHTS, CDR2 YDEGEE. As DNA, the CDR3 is TGTGCCAGCAGGTTAGGGCAGGGCAGTTCCTACGAGCAGTACTTC. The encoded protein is CASRLGQGSSYEQYF. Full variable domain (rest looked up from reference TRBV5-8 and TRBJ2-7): EAGVTQSPTHLIKTRGQQATLRCSPISGHTSVYWYQQALGLGLQFLLWYDEGEERNRGNFPPRFSGRQFPNYSSELNVNALELEDSALYLCASRLGQGSSYEQYFGPGTRLTVT.

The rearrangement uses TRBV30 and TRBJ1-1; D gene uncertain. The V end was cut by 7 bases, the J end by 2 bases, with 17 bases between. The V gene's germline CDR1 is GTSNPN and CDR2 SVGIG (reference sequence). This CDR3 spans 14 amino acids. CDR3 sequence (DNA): TGTGCCTCCCTAACGCGGCTCCAAAACACTGAAGCTTTCTTT. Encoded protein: CASLTRLQNTEAFF.

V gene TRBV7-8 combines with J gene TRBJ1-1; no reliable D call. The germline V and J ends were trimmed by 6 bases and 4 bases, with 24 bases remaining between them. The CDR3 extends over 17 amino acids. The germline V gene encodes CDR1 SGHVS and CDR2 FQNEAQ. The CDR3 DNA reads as TGTGCCAGCAGGCACCGAGGCGCCACGGGGTTGAGCACTGAAGCTTTCTTT. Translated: CASRHRGATGLSTEAFF.

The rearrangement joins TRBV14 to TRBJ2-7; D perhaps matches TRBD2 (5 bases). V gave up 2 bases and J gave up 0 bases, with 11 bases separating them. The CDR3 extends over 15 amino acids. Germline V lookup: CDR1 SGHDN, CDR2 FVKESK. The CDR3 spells CASSQMDWPSYEQYF. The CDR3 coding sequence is TGTGCCAGCAGCCAAATGGACTGGCCCTCCTACGAGCAGTACTTC. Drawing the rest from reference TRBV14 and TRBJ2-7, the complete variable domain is EAGVTQFPSHSVIEKGQTVTLRCDPISGHDNLYWYRRVMGKEIKFLLHFVKESKQDESGMPNNRFLAERTGGTYSTLKVQPAELEDSGVYFCASSQMDWPSYEQYFGPGTRLTVT.

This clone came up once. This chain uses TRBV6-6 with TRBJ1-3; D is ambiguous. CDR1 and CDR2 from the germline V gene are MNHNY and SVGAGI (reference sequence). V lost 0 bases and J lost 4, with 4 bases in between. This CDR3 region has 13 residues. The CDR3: CASSYSEGNTIYF. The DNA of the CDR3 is TGTGCCAGCAGTTACTCGGAGGGAAACACCATATATTTT.

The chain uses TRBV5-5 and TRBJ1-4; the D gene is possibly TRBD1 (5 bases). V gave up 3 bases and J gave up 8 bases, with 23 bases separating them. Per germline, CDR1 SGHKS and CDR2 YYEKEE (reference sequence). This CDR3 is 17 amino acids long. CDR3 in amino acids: CASSSNPGLTVGEKLFF. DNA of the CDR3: TGTGCCAGCAGCTCCAATCCGGGACTTACTGTAGGGGAAAAACTGTTTTTT.

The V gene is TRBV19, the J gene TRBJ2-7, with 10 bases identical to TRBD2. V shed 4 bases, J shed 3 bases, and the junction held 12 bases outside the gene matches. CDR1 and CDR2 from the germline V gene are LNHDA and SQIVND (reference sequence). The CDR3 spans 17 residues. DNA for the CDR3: TGTGCCAGTAGTAAGAGGGGTGTAGCGGGAGGCGACTACGAGCAGTACTTC. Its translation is CASSKRGVAGGDYEQYF.

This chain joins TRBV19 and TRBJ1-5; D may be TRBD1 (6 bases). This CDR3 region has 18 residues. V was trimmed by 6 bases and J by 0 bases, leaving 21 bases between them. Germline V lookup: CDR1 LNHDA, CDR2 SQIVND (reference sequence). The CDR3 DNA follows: TGTGCCAGTAGCAACCTCGCGGGGGGCGAGTCTAGCAATCAGCCCCAGCATTTT. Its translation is CASSNLAGGESSNQPQHF.